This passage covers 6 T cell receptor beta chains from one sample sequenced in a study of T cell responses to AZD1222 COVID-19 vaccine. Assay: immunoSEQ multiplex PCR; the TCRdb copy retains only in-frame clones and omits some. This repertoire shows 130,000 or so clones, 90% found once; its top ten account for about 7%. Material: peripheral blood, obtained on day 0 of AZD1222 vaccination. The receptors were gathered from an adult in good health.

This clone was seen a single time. The CDR3 protein is CASSFTGGQGNQPQHF. The CDR3 DNA reads TGTGCCAGCAGTTTCACAGGGGGCCAGGGCAATCAGCCCCAGCATTTT. The genes are TRBV28 and TRBJ1-5; 9 bases map to TRBD1. The CDR3 has 16 residues. The V and J ends lost 3 bases and 2 bases, in that order; junction bases with no gene match: 5. CDR1 and CDR2 from the germline V gene are MDHEN and SYDVKM.

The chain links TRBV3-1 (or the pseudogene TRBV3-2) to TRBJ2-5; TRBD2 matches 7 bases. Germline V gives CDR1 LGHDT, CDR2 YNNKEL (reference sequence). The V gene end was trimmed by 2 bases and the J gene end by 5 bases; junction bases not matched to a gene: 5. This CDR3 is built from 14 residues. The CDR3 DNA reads TGTGCCAGCAGCCAAAGAGGGGAGGGGGAGACCCAGTACTTC. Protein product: CASSQRGEGETQYF.

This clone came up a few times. The CDR3 DNA reads TGTGCCAGCAGTTCCCCGGGACTAGCGGGGGCAAGCTCCTACGAGCAGTACTTC. It is translated as CASSSPGLAGASSYEQYF. The rearrangement links TRBV3-1 (or the pseudogene TRBV3-2) to TRBJ2-7, with 14 bases that match TRBD2. Looked up from germline, CDR1 is LGHDT and CDR2 is YNNKEL (reference sequence). The CDR3 length is 18 residues. V trimming: 6 bases; J trimming: 0 bases; junction bases outside the gene matches: 10.

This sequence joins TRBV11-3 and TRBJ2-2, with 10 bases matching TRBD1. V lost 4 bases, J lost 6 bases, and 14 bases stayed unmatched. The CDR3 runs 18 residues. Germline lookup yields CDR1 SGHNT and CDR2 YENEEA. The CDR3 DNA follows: TGTGCCAGCAGCTACAGGACAGGGGGTGAGGGAGCCCCCGGGGAGCTGTTTTTT. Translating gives CASSYRTGGEGAPGELFF.

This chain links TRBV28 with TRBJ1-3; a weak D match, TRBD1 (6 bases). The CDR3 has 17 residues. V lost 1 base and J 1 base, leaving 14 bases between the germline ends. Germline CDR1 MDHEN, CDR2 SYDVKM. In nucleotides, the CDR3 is TGTGCCAGCAGTTTATACAGGGTGGCCCTATCTGGAAACACCATATATTTT. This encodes CASSLYRVALSGNTIYF.

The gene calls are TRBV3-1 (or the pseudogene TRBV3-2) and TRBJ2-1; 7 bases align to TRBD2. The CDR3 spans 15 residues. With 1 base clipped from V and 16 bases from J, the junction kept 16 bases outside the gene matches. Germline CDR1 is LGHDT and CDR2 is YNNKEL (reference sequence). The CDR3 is CASSQGDQGREGLFF. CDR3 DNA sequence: TGTGCCAGCAGCCAAGGCGACCAGGGCAGGGAGGGTCTCTTCTTC.